Presented here are 11 T cell receptor beta chains from one specimen sequenced in a study of OX40 agonist ivuxolimab in advanced cancers. Sequencing was performed with immunoSEQ multiplex PCR; in TCRdb, only in-frame clones are kept and a portion is missing. The data hold over 85,000 clones, with 70% to 90% observed a single time. Sequenced material: CD4+ or CD8+ T cells sorted from blood, taken in a trial of the OX40 agonist ivuxolimab. The receptor source for this set is an adult with an advanced solid tumor such as melanoma, head and neck, liver or kidney cancer.

V gene TRBV7-2 combines with J gene TRBJ2-3, with D hard to call. Germline V gives CDR1 SGHTA, CDR2 FQGNSA. The length of the CDR3 is 14 residues. V shed 0 bases and J shed 2 bases, with 6 bases lying between them. In DNA form, the CDR3 reads TGTGCCAGCAGCTTAGCGGGATTCACAGATACGCAGTATTTT. This codes for CASSLAGFTDTQYF.

The chain is built from TRBV10-3 and TRBJ1-1; 7 bases fit TRBD1. Germline V gene sequence: CDR1 ENHRY, CDR2 SYGVKD. CDR3 size: 15 residues. With 3 bases clipped from V and 1 base from J, the junction kept 5 bases outside the gene matches. Written as DNA, the CDR3 is TGTGCCATCAGTGACAGGGGGAGGGGGAACACTGAAGCTTTCTTT. This translates into CAISDRGRGNTEAFF.

In its sample, this clone was seen once. The chain is built from TRBV5-1 and TRBJ2-5; 10 bases map to TRBD2. Germline V gives CDR1 SGHRS, CDR2 YFSETQ. The CDR3 has 15 residues. Losses at the gene ends were 2 bases for V and 5 bases for J; bases not matched to a gene: 6. CDR3 DNA: TGCGCCAGCAGCTTCTTTAAAGCGGGGGGGGAGACCCAGTACTTC. Protein: CASSFFKAGGETQYF.

The chain joins TRBV6-5 to TRBJ2-1, with D tentatively TRBD1 (5 bases). Trimming cost V 0 bases and J 5 bases, with 11 bases left between them. The CDR3 consists of 15 residues. Germline CDR1 is MNHEY and CDR2 is SVGAGI. The DNA of the CDR3 is TGTGCCAGCAGTTACTCGATTCTGGACAACAATGAGCAGTTCTTC. Its translation: CASSYSILDNNEQFF.

The chain couples TRBV18 to TRBJ1-3, with 7 bases aligning to TRBD1. V was pared by 2 bases and J by 2 bases, with 6 bases of the junction left unmatched. The V gene's germline CDR1 is KGHSH and CDR2 LQKENI. This CDR3 spans 16 amino acids. In DNA, the CDR3 is TGTGCCAGCTCACCATTGGGACAGAGTCCTGGAAACACCATATATTTT. It yields the protein CASSPLGQSPGNTIYF.

This clone was seen only once. The chain recombines TRBV5-1 with TRBJ2-7; 10 bases match TRBD2. V gave up 0 bases and J gave up 2 bases; unmatched junction bases: 11. The germline CDR1 and CDR2 sequences are SGHRS and YFSETQ. This CDR3 spans 18 amino acids. The DNA of the CDR3 is TGCGCCAGCAGCTTGGCATACAGCGGGGGGGCCGGGGCCTACGAGCAGTACTTC. Amino acid sequence: CASSLAYSGGAGAYEQYF.

A single count supports this clone. This chain connects TRBV30 to TRBJ1-1; the D is unclear. The CDR3 consists of 11 residues. Germline loops: CDR1 GTSNPN, CDR2 SVGIG (reference sequence). Trimming removed 4 bases from V and 7 bases from J, with 10 bases in between. CDR3 amino acids: CAWKKIFEAFF. Here the CDR3 DNA reads TGTGCCTGGAAAAAAATCTTTGAAGCTTTCTTT.

This clone has a single count. The J gene is TRBJ2-1, the V gene TRBV5-4, with D uncertain. Germline CDR1 is SGHNT and CDR2 is YYREEE (reference sequence). With 5 bases removed from V and 5 bases from J, the gap between germline ends came to 8 bases. The CDR3 has 12 amino acids. CDR3 sequence (DNA): TGTGCCAGCAGGTATTTGAACAATGAGCAGTTCTTC. Amino acids: CASRYLNNEQFF. The whole variable domain, remainder taken from reference TRBV5-4 and TRBJ2-1, is ETGVTQSPTHLIKTRGQQVTLRCSSQSGHNTVSWYQQALGQGPQFIFQYYREEENGRGNFPPRFSGLQFPNYSSELNVNALELDDSALYLCASRYLNNEQFFGPGTRLTVL.

This clone was counted a few times. The rearrangement uses TRBV9 and TRBJ2-1; TRBD2 matches at 9 bases. Germline CDR1 and CDR2: SGDLS and YYNGEE. The CDR3 runs 15 residues. V lost 3 bases and J lost 7; bases outside the gene matches: 8. The CDR3 region is CASSESGLARNEQFF. The CDR3 DNA reads as TGTGCCAGCAGCGAGTCCGGACTAGCGAGGAATGAGCAGTTCTTC. Supplemented by reference TRBV9 and TRBJ2-1, the full variable domain reads DSGVTQTPKHLITATGQRVTLRCSPRSGDLSVYWYQQSLDQGLQFLIQYYNGEERAKGNILERFSAQQFPDLHSELNLSSLELGDSALYFCASSESGLARNEQFFGPGTRLTVL.

The chain links TRBV7-2 to TRBJ2-2, with no clear D. Germline V gene lookup returns CDR1 SGHTA and CDR2 FQGNSA. The CDR3 has 13 residues. The V end lost 4 bases, the J end lost 6 bases, and 9 bases lay between the germline ends. CDR3: CASSYPGPGELFF. CDR3 coding DNA: TGTGCCAGCAGCTATCCCGGCCCCGGGGAGCTGTTTTTT.

The chain links TRBV11-2 to TRBJ1-5, with a weak D call TRBD1 (6 bases). This CDR3 is 15 amino acids long. Per germline, CDR1 SGHAT and CDR2 FQNNGV. V lost 1 base and J lost 6, with 13 bases in between. The CDR3 DNA sequence: TGTGCCAGCAGCTTAGGGCCAGGGGCTCGTCAGCCCCAGCATTTT. It specifies CASSLGPGARQPQHF.